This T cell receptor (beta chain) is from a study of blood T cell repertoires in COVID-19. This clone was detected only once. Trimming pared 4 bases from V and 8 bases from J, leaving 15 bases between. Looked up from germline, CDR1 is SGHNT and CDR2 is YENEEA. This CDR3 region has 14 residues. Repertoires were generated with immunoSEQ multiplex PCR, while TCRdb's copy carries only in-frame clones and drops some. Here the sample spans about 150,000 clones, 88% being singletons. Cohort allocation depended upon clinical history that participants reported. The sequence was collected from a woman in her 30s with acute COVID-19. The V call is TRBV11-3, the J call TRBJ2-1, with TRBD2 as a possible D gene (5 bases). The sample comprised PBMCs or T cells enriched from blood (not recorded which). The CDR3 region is CASSSRAFGDEQFF. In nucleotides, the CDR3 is TGTGCCAGCAGCTCCCGGGCCTTCGGGGATGAGCAGTTCTTC.